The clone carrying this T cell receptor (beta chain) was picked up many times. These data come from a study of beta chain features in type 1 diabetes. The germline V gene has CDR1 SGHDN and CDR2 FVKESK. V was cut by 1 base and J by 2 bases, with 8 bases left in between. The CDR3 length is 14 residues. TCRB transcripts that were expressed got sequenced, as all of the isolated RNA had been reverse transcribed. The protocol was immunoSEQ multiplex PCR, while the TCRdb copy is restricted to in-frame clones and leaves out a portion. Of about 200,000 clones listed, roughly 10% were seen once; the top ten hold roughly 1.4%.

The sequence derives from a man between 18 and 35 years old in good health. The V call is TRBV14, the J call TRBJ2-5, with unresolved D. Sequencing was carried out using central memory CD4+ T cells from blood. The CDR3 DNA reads TGTGCCAGCAGCCAAGTCGGCAGACAAGAGACCCAGTACTTC. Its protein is CASSQVGRQETQYF.